The clone carrying this TCR beta chain was observed at least ten times. The target antigen is unknown. Molecular barcoded adaptors covering alpha/delta and beta/gamma chains were used on around 400 ng RNA. TCRdb analysed the reads with MiXCR anew, one entry per CDR3 protein. The table records about 130,000 distinct CDR3 sequences, less than 15% of them present only once. This CDR3 is built from 13 residues. Trimming took off 5 bases at V and 5 bases at J, with 12 bases between the two ends. This sample stems from a study of read filtering for tumor transcriptome and immune sequencing. Study-wide background: Patients were around 17 male and 11 to 15 female, mean age 65.9 years, range roughly 47 to 85. By R-ISS, stages I, II and III held around 8, 16 and 7 patients. Per sample, TCR-region reads ranged about 4 to 11 million by IR-seq, roughly 85 to 1,300 by RNA-seq.

Study-level points and caveats: Single-read clonotypes: 80% to 90% of IR-seq clonotypes (approximately 3.7% of reads), more than 70% of RNA-seq clonotypes (approximately 49% of reads).

V gene TRBV12-3 or TRBV12-4 combines with J gene TRBJ1-1; no definite D call. The receptor was derived from a donor at least 40 years old with multiple myeloma. The sequenced sample consisted of a population of CD138-negative cells sorted from bone marrow. CDR3 DNA: TGTGCCAGCAGTGCCCGACCGGGGACTGAAGCTTTCTTT. This translates into CASSARPGTEAFF.